These 17 T cell receptor beta chains came from one sample sequenced in a study of T cells in Graves' hyperthyroidism and ophthalmopathy. TCR beta CDR3 region amplification was performed from RNA transcripts. Using the HTBI primer set, a first-round RT-PCR was run on the TCR CDR3. TCRdb re-called the multiplex PCR reads with MiXCR, one entry per CDR3 protein. The sample records roughly 580,000 distinct CDR3 sequences, 11% to 15% being singletons. Specimen: blood. The receptors stem from a young woman with Graves' hyperthyroidism that later progressed to Graves' ophthalmopathy.

This clonotype has at least ten counts. Here the CDR3 reads CSASTETSNQPQHF. CDR3 nucleotide sequence: TGCAGTGCTTCCACAGAGACGAGCAATCAGCCCCAGCATTTT. The chain couples TRBV20-1 to TRBJ1-5; D is undetermined. The CDR3 consists of 14 residues. The germline V and J ends were trimmed by 5 bases and 1 base, with 12 bases remaining between them. From germline, CDR1 is DFQATT and CDR2 SNEGSKA (reference sequence).

This clonotype was observed a few times. The chain recombines TRBV19 with TRBJ2-7; 10 nucleotides agree with TRBD2. CDR3 size: 16 residues. The V segment lost 5 bases and the J segment 4 bases; nucleotides outside the gene matches: 11. Germline CDR1 is LNHDA and CDR2 is SQIVND (reference sequence). CDR3 residues: CASSSTPGTSVYEQYF. CDR3 sequence (DNA): TGTGCCAGTAGTTCAACTCCCGGGACTAGCGTTTACGAGCAGTACTTC.

V usage is TRBV12-3 or TRBV12-4 and J usage is TRBJ2-2, with 9 bases lining up with TRBD1. V shed 7 bases and J 6 bases; nucleotides not matched to a gene: 15. The CDR3 length is 17 residues. The CDR3: CASTQTLGTGLSGELFF. The CDR3 DNA follows: TGTGCCAGCACGCAAACGTTAGGGACAGGGTTGTCCGGGGAGCTGTTTTTT.

This chain links TRBV27 with TRBJ2-7; D gene unclear. The CDR3 totals 14 residues. Germline-derived CDR1 and CDR2 are MNHEY and SMNVEV (reference sequence). V was pared by 5 bases and J by 2 bases, with 13 bases between. The chain's CDR3 is CASSQDGFTYEQYF. In nucleotides, the CDR3 is TGTGCCAGCAGTCAGGACGGCTTCACCTACGAGCAGTACTTC.

CDR3 sequence: CASSESKGLAGTVDTQYF. CDR3 coding DNA: TGCGCCAGCAGTGAGTCGAAAGGACTAGCGGGAACGGTGGATACGCAGTATTTT. The rearrangement links TRBV10-2 to TRBJ2-3, with 12 positions matching TRBD2. This CDR3 region has 18 residues. Germline V gene lookup returns CDR1 WSHSY and CDR2 SAAADI. Trimming removed 0 bases from V and 6 bases from J; junction bases left unmatched: 10.

This clonotype was observed at least ten times. The J gene is TRBJ1-6, the V gene TRBV2; 9 bases align to TRBD1. The CDR3 has 13 residues. Germline CDR1 reads SNHLY; CDR2 reads FYNNEI. Trimming removed 11 bases from V and 6 bases from J; junction bases left unmatched: 5. The CDR3 nucleotides are TGTGCCTGCCGGGACAGGGCTAATTCACCCCTCCACTTT. Translating it yields CACRDRANSPLHF. The full variable domain, in which reference TRBV2 and TRBJ1-6 provide the parts outside the CDR3, is EPEVTQTPSHQVTQMGQEVILRCVPISNHLYFYWYRQILGQKVEFLVSFYNNEISEKSEIFDDQFSVERPDGSNFTLKIRSTKLEDSAMYFCACRDRANSPLHFGNGTRLTVT.

This clonotype turned up a few times. The chain combines TRBV29-1 with TRBJ2-5; 10 bases match TRBD1. Germline V gives CDR1 SQVTM, CDR2 ANQGSEA. V dropped 1 base and J dropped 5; count of bases not matched to a gene: 16. The length of the CDR3 is 18 residues. DNA for the CDR3: TGCAGCGTTGAAGGGAGGGGACAGGGGATTGGCGGGTTTGAGACCCAGTACTTC. Protein: CSVEGRGQGIGGFETQYF.

This clonotype was observed many times. The V gene is TRBV19, the J gene TRBJ2-1; 9 positions match TRBD2. The CDR3 loop spans 15 amino acids. Per the germline V gene, CDR1 is LNHDA and CDR2 is SQIVND (reference sequence). V trimming: 5 bases; J trimming: 9 bases; junction bases outside the gene matches: 11. CDR3 in DNA: TGTGCCAGTAGTTCAGACGCTAGCGGGACCGGTGAGCAGTTCTTC. It yields the protein CASSSDASGTGEQFF.

The chain recombines TRBV5-6 with TRBJ2-7; TRBD2 agrees at 12 bases. Trimming took 2 bases from V and 0 from J; bases not matched to a gene: 3. CDR1 and CDR2 from the germline V gene are SGHDT and YYEEEE. CDR3 size: 16 residues. In nucleotides, the CDR3 is TGTGCCAGCAGCTTTGGACTAGCGGGATTCTCCTACGAGCAGTACTTC. Amino acids: CASSFGLAGFSYEQYF.

This clonotype was detected many times. This rearrangement joins TRBV24-1 to TRBJ2-5; 12 bases are a match to TRBD1. Trimming removed 2 bases from V and 5 bases from J; junction bases left unmatched: 5. Germline loops: CDR1 KGHDR, CDR2 SFDVKD. The length of the CDR3 is 16 residues. The chain's CDR3 is CATSDSGQGAGETQYF. CDR3 sequence (DNA): TGTGCCACCAGTGATTCGGGACAGGGGGCCGGTGAGACCCAGTACTTC.

This clonotype was counted at least ten times. The chain links TRBV6-1 to TRBJ2-7; perhaps TRBD1 as D (5 bases). This CDR3 has 15 amino acids. V lost 5 bases, J lost 1 base, and 15 bases lay in between. Germline V lookup: CDR1 MNHNS, CDR2 SASEGT. The CDR3 here is CASSPTQESSYEQYF. Written as DNA, the CDR3 is TGTGCCAGCAGTCCTACACAGGAATCGTCCTACGAGCAGTACTTC.

V gene TRBV19 combines with J gene TRBJ2-7; 7 bases align to TRBD2. V lost 9 bases and J lost 9; bases outside the gene matches: 14. CDR1 and CDR2 from the germline V gene are LNHDA and SQIVND (reference sequence). The CDR3 contains 13 residues. The chain's CDR3 is CARMAGLSGGQYF. CDR3 sequence (DNA): TGTGCCAGGATGGCAGGGCTCTCGGGGGGGCAGTACTTC.

V gene TRBV6-1 combines with J gene TRBJ2-2; D is tentatively TRBD1 or TRBD2 (6 bases each). Trimming removed 9 bases at V and 0 bases at J, with 14 bases between. Germline V gives CDR1 MNHNS, CDR2 SASEGT. This CDR3 is 15 amino acids long. This CDR3 reads CASFRGGSNTGELFF. In nucleotides, the CDR3 is TGTGCCAGTTTCCGAGGGGGGTCGAACACCGGGGAGCTGTTTTTT.

This clonotype was counted at least ten times. V is TRBV12-3 or TRBV12-4 and J is TRBJ2-7; 13 nucleotides align to TRBD2. The CDR3 has 14 residues. The V segment lost 5 bases and the J segment 3 bases; nucleotides outside the gene matches: 1. This chain's CDR3 is CASSGTSGNYEQYF. In DNA form, the CDR3 reads TGTGCCAGCAGTGGGACTAGCGGGAACTACGAGCAGTACTTC.

This clonotype was seen repeatedly, ten times or more. The rearrangement joins TRBV20-1 to TRBJ2-7, with 7 positions matching TRBD1. The J segment lost 0 bases and the V segment lost 0 bases, leaving 8 bases of the junction unmatched. This CDR3 is 16 amino acids long. The germline V gene has CDR1 DFQATT and CDR2 SNEGSKA (reference sequence). The CDR3 nucleotides read TGCAGTGCTAGAGATTCCCCGGACAGGCTCTCCTACGAGCAGTACTTC. Translation gives CSARDSPDRLSYEQYF.

This clonotype was seen repeatedly, ten times or more. This rearrangement joins TRBV11-2 to TRBJ1-6; D might be TRBD1 (6 bases). Trimming removed 7 bases at V and 10 bases at J, with 14 bases between. Germline V gene data show CDR1 as SGHAT and CDR2 as FQNNGV. The CDR3 covers 13 residues. The CDR3 DNA reads as TGTGCCAGCATGGGGGACACTTTCTCACCCCTCCACTTT. It codes for CASMGDTFSPLHF. The variable domain in full, with the rest retrieved from reference TRBV11-2 and TRBJ1-6, is EAGVAQSPRYKIIEKRQSVAFWCNPISGHATLYWYQQILGQGPKLLIQFQNNGVVDDSQLPKDRFSAERLKGVDSTLKIQPAKLEDSAVYLCASMGDTFSPLHFGNGTRLTVT.

There are many counts of this clonotype. This chain connects TRBV28 to TRBJ2-5; 9 nucleotides agree with TRBD1. Germline values: CDR1 MDHEN, CDR2 SYDVKM. The CDR3 runs to 16 residues. After removal of 4 bases from V and 5 bases from J, the junction contained 11 bases not matched to a gene. The CDR3 coding sequence is TGTGCCAGCAGTTCTCCGGGAACAGGGGGCGGTGAGACCCAGTACTTC. This encodes CASSSPGTGGGETQYF.